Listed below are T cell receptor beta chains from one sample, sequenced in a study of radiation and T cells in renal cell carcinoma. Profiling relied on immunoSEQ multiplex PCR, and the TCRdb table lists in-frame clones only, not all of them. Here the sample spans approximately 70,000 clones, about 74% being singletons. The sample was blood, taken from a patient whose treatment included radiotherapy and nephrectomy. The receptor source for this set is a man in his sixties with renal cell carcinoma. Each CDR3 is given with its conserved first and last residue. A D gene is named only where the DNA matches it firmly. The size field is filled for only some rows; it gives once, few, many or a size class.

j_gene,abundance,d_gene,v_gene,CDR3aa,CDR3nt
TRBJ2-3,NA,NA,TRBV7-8,CASSLRTPSTDTQYF,TGTGCCAGCAGCTTAAGAACACCGAGCACAGATACGCAGTATTTT
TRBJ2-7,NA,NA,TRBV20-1,CSAKRNGEQYF,TGCAGTGCTAAACGGAACGGCGAGCAGTACTTC
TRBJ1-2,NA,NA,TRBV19,CASSSPGRGLEQNGYTF,TGTGCCAGTAGTTCCCCTGGGCGGGGTTTGGAGCAGAATGGCTACACCTTC
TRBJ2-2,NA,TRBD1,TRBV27,CASRDLQGSAGELFF,TGTGCCAGCAGGGATTTACAGGGGAGCGCCGGGGAGCTGTTTTTT
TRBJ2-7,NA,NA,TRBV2,CASRPDAGYEQYF,TGTGCCAGCAGGCCGGATGCCGGTTACGAGCAGTACTTC
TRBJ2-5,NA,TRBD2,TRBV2,CASSDAGLGGETQYF,TGTGCCAGCAGTGACGCGGGACTGGGAGGGGAGACCCAGTACTTC
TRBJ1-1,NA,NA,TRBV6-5,CASSGLTGEAFF,TGTGCCAGCAGTGGCCTAACAGGGGAAGCTTTCTTT
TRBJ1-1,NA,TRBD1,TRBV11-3,CASSKGQGRNTEAFF,TGTGCCAGCAGCAAGGGACAGGGAAGGAACACTGAAGCTTTCTTT
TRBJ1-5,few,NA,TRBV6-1,CASTGNSNQPQHF,TGTGCCAGCACAGGGAATAGCAATCAGCCCCAGCATTTT
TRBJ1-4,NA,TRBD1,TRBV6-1,CASSEGGQRDEKLFF,TGTGCCAGCAGTGAAGGGGGACAGCGAGATGAAAAACTGTTTTTT
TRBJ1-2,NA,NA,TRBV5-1,CASSLAGIAGPRTNYGYTF,TGCGCCAGCAGCTTGGCCGGCATTGCAGGACCCAGAACTAACTATGGCTACACCTTC
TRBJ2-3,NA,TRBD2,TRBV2,CASGRAGRTDTQYF,TGTGCCAGCGGGAGGGCAGGGAGGACAGATACGCAGTATTTT
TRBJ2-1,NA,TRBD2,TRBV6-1,CASSTSGTSYNEQFF,TGTGCCAGCAGTACTAGCGGAACCTCCTACAATGAGCAGTTCTTC
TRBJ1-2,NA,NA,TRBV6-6,CASSYPGTGGYTF,TGTGCCAGCAGTTACCCGGGGACGGGTGGCTACACCTTC
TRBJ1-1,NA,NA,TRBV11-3,CASSLMGLDTEAFF,TGTGCCAGCAGCCTAATGGGTCTGGACACTGAAGCTTTCTTT
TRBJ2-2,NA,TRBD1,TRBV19,CASSRQGETGELFF,TGTGCCAGTAGTAGGCAGGGGGAAACCGGGGAGCTGTTTTTT
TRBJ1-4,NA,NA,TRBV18,CASSPPEGLEEKLFF,TGTGCCAGCTCACCCCCGGAGGGCTTAGAAGAAAAACTGTTTTTT
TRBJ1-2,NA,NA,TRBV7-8,CASSARREGIYGYTF,TGTGCCAGCAGCGCCCGGCGGGAGGGTATTTATGGCTACACCTTC
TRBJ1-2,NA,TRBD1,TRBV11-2,CASSGDRNYGYTF,TGTGCCAGCAGCGGGGACAGGAACTATGGCTACACCTTC
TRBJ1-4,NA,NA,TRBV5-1,CASSLEGGRGEKLFF,TGCGCCAGCAGCTTGGAAGGGGGAAGGGGTGAAAAACTGTTTTTT
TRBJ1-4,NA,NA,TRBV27,CASSSGGDEKLFF,TGTGCCAGCAGTTCGGGGGGGGATGAAAAACTGTTTTTT
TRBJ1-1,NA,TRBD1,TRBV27,CASSSDRRTEAFF,TGTGCCAGCAGTTCGGACAGGAGGACTGAAGCTTTCTTT
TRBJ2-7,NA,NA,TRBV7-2,CASSLSSSYQYF,TGTGCCAGCAGCTTAAGTAGCTCCTACCAGTACTTC
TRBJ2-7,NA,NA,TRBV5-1,CASSLRQNYEQYF,TGCGCCAGCAGCTTGAGACAGAACTACGAGCAGTACTTC
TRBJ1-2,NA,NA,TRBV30,CAWSENLPYGYTF,TGTGCCTGGAGTGAAAACCTACCCTATGGCTACACCTTC
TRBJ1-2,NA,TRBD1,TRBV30,CAWVPGGNYGYTF,TGTGCCTGGGTCCCAGGGGGCAACTATGGCTACACCTTC
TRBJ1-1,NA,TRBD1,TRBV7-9,CASSPAGGIGTEAFF,TGTGCCAGCAGCCCCGCAGGGGGGATTGGCACTGAAGCTTTCTTT
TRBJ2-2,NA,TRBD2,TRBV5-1,CASSLATSGANTGELFF,TGCGCCAGCAGCTTGGCGACTAGCGGTGCGAACACCGGGGAGCTGTTTTTT
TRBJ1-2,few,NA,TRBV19,CASSPGGSYGYTF,TGTGCCAGTAGCCCGGGAGGGTCCTATGGCTACACCTTC
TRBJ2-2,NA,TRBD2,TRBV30,CAWSRLAMTGELFF,TGTGCCTGGAGTAGACTAGCGATGACCGGGGAGCTGTTTTTT
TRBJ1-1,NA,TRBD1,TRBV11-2,CASSSQGQAEAFF,TGTGCCAGCAGCTCACAGGGGCAAGCGGAAGCTTTCTTT
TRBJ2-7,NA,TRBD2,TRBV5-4,CASSLAGGFYEQYF,TGTGCCAGCAGTTTAGCGGGGGGCTTCTACGAGCAGTACTTC
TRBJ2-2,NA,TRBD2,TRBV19,CATDGAGGTGELFF,TGTGCTACTGACGGAGCGGGAGGAACCGGGGAGCTGTTTTTT
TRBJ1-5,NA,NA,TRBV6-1,CASSEAGVTNQPQHF,TGTGCCAGCAGTGAAGCAGGGGTGACAAATCAGCCCCAGCATTTT
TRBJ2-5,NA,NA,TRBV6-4,CAISDGGAWETQYF,TGTGCCATCAGTGATGGAGGGGCGTGGGAGACCCAGTACTTC
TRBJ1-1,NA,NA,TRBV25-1,CASSDSLGWRLNTEAFF,TGTGCCAGCAGTGACTCCCTGGGCTGGAGGCTGAACACTGAAGCTTTCTTT
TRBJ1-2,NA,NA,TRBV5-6,CASSLSGAQNYGYTF,TGTGCCAGCAGCTTATCAGGGGCTCAGAACTATGGCTACACCTTC
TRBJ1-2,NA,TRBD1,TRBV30,CAWFGQGRGYTF,TGTGCCTGGTTTGGACAGGGTAGGGGCTACACCTTC
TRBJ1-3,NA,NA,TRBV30,CAWSVQGPGNTIYF,TGTGCCTGGAGTGTACAGGGACCTGGAAACACCATATATTTT
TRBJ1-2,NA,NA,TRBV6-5,CASTEGGGGYTF,TGTGCCAGCACGGAGGGCGGAGGGGGCTACACCTTC
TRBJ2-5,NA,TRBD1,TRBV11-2,CASSPLQGRGETQYF,TGTGCCAGCAGCCCCCTACAGGGGCGCGGAGAGACCCAGTACTTC
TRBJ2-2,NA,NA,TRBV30,CAWSVGRTYTGELFF,TGTGCCTGGAGTGTAGGTCGCACTTACACCGGGGAGCTGTTTTTT
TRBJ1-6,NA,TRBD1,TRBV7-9,CASSARDRFSPLHF,TGTGCCAGCAGCGCCCGGGACAGGTTCTCACCCCTCCACTTT
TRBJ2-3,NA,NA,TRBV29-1,CSVMTRGRWEASTDTQYF,TGCAGCGTCATGACCCGAGGGAGGTGGGAGGCAAGCACAGATACGCAGTATTTT
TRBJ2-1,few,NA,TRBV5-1,CASSLGQTIPGEQFF,TGCGCCAGCAGCCTCGGGCAGACTATCCCCGGGGAGCAGTTCTTC
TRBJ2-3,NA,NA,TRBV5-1,CASTRRGGGTDTQYF,TGCGCCAGCACTCGGAGGGGGGGAGGCACAGATACGCAGTATTTT
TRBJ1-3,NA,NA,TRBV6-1,CASSRSGRDGNTIYF,TGTGCCAGCAGTCGGTCGGGGAGAGATGGAAACACCATATATTTT
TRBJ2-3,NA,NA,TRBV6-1,CASSDLGISTDTQYF,TGTGCCAGCAGTGACCTGGGGATTAGCACAGATACGCAGTATTTT
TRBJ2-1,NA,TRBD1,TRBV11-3,CASSLPGQGPLNEQFF,TGTGCCAGCAGCTTACCGGGACAGGGGCCACTTAATGAGCAGTTCTTC
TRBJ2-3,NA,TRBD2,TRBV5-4,CASSLDLAGRAGDTQYF,TGTGCCAGCAGCTTGGATTTGGCGGGGAGGGCCGGCGATACGCAGTATTTT
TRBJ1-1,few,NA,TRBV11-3,CASSFRPVNTEAFF,TGTGCCAGCAGCTTCCGACCCGTGAACACTGAAGCTTTCTTT
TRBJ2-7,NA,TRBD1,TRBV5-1,CASSAGTGARGQYF,TGCGCCAGCAGCGCCGGGACAGGAGCCAGAGGGCAGTACTTC
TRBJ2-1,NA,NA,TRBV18,CASSSSAETYNEQFF,TGTGCCAGCTCATCCTCGGCGGAAACCTACAATGAGCAGTTCTTC
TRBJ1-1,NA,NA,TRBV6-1,CASSETGRWVTEAFF,TGTGCCAGCAGTGAAACAGGGCGATGGGTCACTGAAGCTTTCTTT
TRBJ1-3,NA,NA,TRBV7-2,CASSLVSGNLPGNTIYF,TGTGCCAGCAGCTTAGTTTCAGGGAATCTTCCGGGAAACACCATATATTTT
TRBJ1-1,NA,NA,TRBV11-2,CASSPPGAASYRPPPEAFF,TGTGCCAGCAGCCCCCCCGGGGCCGCTTCTTACCGCCCGCCTCCCGAAGCTTTCTTT
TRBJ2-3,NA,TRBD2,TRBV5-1,CASSLTSGVADTQYF,TGCGCCAGCAGCTTGACTAGCGGGGTGGCAGATACGCAGTATTTT
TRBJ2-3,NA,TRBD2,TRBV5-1,CASSLEAGAQQYF,TGCGCCAGCAGCTTGGAAGCGGGGGCACAACAGTATTTT
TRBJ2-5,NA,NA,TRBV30,CAWSVRTTGETQYF,TGTGCCTGGAGTGTACGAACCACGGGGGAGACCCAGTACTTC